Listed below are T cell receptor beta chains from one sample, sequenced in a study of T cells in Graves' hyperthyroidism and ophthalmopathy. In TCRdb, the multiplex PCR reads were re-called with MiXCR into one record per CDR3 protein. The sample gives approximately 590,000 distinct CDR3 sequences, around a sixth of which show up once; less than 9.5% is in the top ten. The source material was blood. These receptors came from a woman in her 30s with Graves' hyperthyroidism. CDR3s include the opening cysteine and the closing phenylalanine or tryptophan. Fields, in order: V gene, J gene, clone size, D gene, CDR3 DNA, CDR3 protein. D genes are given only for firm matches. The size entry is marked missing in some rows and otherwise reads once, few, many or a size class.

TRBV2	TRBJ2-3	many	-	TGTGCCAGCACCGAGGATTATGTGGGACCTAGCACAGATACGCAGTATTTT	CASTEDYVGPSTDTQYF
TRBV27	TRBJ2-1	many	-	TGTGCCAGCGGGTCTGCGGCCGTATACAATGAGCAGTTCTTC	CASGSAAVYNEQFF
TRBV6-1	TRBJ2-7	many	-	TGTGCCATAAAGACGGTAGGACACTCCTACGAGCAGTACTTC	CAIKTVGHSYEQYF
TRBV2	TRBJ2-3	many	TRBD2	TGTGCCAGCAATGAAGAGACTAGCGGGAGGGCCCCAGATACGCAGTATTTT	CASNEETSGRAPDTQYF
TRBV6-5	TRBJ1-1	-	-	TGTGCCAGCAGTTATTACAGGGACAATACTGAAGCTTTCTTT	CASSYYRDNTEAFF
TRBV3-1	TRBJ1-5	-	-	TGTGCCAGCAGCCAAGACAAAACCTCTCGGCCCCAGCATTTT	CASSQDKTSRPQHF
TRBV11-2	TRBJ2-7	many	-	TGTGCCAGCAGCTTAGACTGGGGGGCAGGGTTTCCGTACGAGCAGTACTTC	CASSLDWGAGFPYEQYF
TRBV6-1	TRBJ2-5	many	-	TGTGCCAGCAGCATCTTAGTTGAGACCCAGTACTTC	CASSILVETQYF
TRBV6-6	TRBJ2-5	few	TRBD1	TGTGCCAGCAGTTACTCCGGGACAGTCCAAGAGACCCAGTACTTC	CASSYSGTVQETQYF
TRBV20-1	TRBJ2-7	-	TRBD1	TGCAGTGCTAGTACATCGGTTCTGGCAGGGGGCTTGTACGAGCAGTACTTC	CSASTSVLAGGLYEQYF
TRBV18	TRBJ1-1	many	-	TGTGCCAGCTCTGTAGGATCGGTGGTGGACACTGAAGCTTTCTTT	CASSVGSVVDTEAFF
TRBV28	TRBJ2-7	-	-	TGTGCCAGCAGTCGACTCACACCACAGGGTTTGGTCGAGCAGTACTTC	CASSRLTPQGLVEQYF
TRBV9	TRBJ2-1	-	-	TGTGCCAGCAGCGTGGGGGCTAGAACCTACAATGAGCAGTTCTTC	CASSVGARTYNEQFF
TRBV7-7	TRBJ2-5	many	TRBD2	TGTGCTAGCAGCTTAAAACTAGCGGGTCGTCAAGAGACCCAGTACTTC	CASSLKLAGRQETQYF
TRBV20-1	TRBJ2-3	many	-	TGCAGTGCTAGAGGATTACCTAGCACAGATACGCAGTATTTT	CSARGLPSTDTQYF
TRBV7-9	TRBJ2-7	-	-	TGTGCCAGCAGCCCGACCCCTTCCGAGCAGTACTTC	CASSPTPSEQYF
TRBV13	TRBJ2-7	many	TRBD1	TGTGCCAGCAGCTCCCCCCATACTCAGGGGGCCCACGAGCAGTACTTC	CASSSPHTQGAHEQYF
TRBV28	TRBJ2-1	many	TRBD2	TGTGCCAGCAGTTTTTGGGGGGGTGAGCAGTTCTTC	CASSFWGGEQFF
TRBV30	TRBJ2-2	many	-	TGTGCCTGGAGTGTACGAGTCACCGGGGAGCTGTTTTTT	CAWSVRVTGELFF
TRBV7-2	TRBJ2-3	many	TRBD1	TGTGCCAGCAGCTTAAGAGTCAGGGGGCCCGCAGATACGCAGTATTTT	CASSLRVRGPADTQYF
TRBV7-9	TRBJ2-3	many	-	TGTGCCAGCAGCGTCTACAGAGACCTTATTCGGGTCGCTAGCACAGATACGCAGTATTTT	CASSVYRDLIRVASTDTQYF
TRBV27	TRBJ1-1	few	-	TGTGCCAGCAGTAAAACAAGGAACACTGAAGCTTTCTTT	CASSKTRNTEAFF
TRBV27	TRBJ2-3	many	-	TGTGCCAGCCGTCCCCGCGCTGTCACAGATACGCAGTATTTT	CASRPRAVTDTQYF
TRBV6-5	TRBJ2-1	-	TRBD2	TGTGCCAGCAGTTACTTAGGGTTAGCGGGTTCTAAGGATGAGCAGTTCTTC	CASSYLGLAGSKDEQFF